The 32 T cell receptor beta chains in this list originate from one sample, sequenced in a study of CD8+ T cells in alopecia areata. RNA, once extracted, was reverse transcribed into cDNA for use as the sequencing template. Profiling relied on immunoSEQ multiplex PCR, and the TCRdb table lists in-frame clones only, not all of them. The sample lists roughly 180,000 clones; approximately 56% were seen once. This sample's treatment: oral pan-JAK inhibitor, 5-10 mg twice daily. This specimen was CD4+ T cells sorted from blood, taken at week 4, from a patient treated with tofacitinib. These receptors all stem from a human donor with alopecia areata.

This CDR3 reads CASSIGRPYEQYF. In DNA, the CDR3 is TGTGCCAGTAGTATTGGGCGCCCCTACGAGCAGTACTTC. The chain employs TRBV19 and TRBJ2-7; no clear D. Trimming took off 3 bases at V and 2 bases at J, with 8 bases between the two ends. CDR1 is LNHDA, CDR2 SQIVND, per germline (reference sequence). The CDR3 runs 13 residues.

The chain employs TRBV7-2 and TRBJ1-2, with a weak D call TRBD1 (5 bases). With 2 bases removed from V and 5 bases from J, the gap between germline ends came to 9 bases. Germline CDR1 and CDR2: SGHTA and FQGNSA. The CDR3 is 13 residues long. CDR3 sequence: CASSLQGPYGYTF. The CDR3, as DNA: TGTGCCAGCAGCTTACAGGGCCCTTATGGCTACACCTTC.

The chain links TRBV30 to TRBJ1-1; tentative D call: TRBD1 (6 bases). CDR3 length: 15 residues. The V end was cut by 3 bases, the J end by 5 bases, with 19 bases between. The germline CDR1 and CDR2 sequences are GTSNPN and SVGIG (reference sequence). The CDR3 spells CAWSFVRGARTEAFF. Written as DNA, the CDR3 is TGTGCCTGGAGCTTCGTGCGGGGGGCTAGGACTGAAGCTTTCTTT.

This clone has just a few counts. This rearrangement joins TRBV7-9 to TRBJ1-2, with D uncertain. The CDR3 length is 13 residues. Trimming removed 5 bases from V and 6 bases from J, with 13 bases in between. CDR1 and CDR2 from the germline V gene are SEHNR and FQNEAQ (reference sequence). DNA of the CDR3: TGTGCCAGCAGCCCAACGGCCTCCGATGGCTACACCTTC. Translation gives CASSPTASDGYTF.

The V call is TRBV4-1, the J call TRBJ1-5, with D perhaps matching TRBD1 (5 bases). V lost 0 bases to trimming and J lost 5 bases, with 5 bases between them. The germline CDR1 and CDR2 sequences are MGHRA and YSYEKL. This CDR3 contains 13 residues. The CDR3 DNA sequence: TGCGCCAGCAGCCAAGACAGGGATCAGCCCCAGCATTTT. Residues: CASSQDRDQPQHF.

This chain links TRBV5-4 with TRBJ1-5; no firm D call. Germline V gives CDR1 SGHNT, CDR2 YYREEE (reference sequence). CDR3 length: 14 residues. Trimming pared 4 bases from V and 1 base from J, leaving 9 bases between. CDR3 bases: TGTGCCAGCAGCCTTAAGGGAAGCAATCAGCCCCAGCATTTT. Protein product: CASSLKGSNQPQHF.

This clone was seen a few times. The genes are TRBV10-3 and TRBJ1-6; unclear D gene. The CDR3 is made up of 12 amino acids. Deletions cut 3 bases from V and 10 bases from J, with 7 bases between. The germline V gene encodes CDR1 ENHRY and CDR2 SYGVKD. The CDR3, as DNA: TGTGCCATCAGTGAATCCGACTCACCCCTCCACTTT. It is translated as CAISESDSPLHF.

The CDR3, as DNA: TGTGCCTGGAGCGCCAGGAGTGCTAATGAAAAACTGTTTTTT. Translated: CAWSARSANEKLFF. This chain links TRBV30 with TRBJ1-4, with no clear D. In germline, CDR1 is GTSNPN, CDR2 SVGIG (reference sequence). This CDR3 region has 14 residues. The V and J ends lost 3 bases and 3 bases respectively, with 11 bases between them.

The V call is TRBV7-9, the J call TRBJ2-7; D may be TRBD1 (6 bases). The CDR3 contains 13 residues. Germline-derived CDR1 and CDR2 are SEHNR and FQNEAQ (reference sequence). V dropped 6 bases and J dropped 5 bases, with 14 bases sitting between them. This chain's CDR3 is CASRTHRDHEQYF. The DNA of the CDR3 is TGTGCCAGCAGGACACACAGGGACCACGAGCAGTACTTC.

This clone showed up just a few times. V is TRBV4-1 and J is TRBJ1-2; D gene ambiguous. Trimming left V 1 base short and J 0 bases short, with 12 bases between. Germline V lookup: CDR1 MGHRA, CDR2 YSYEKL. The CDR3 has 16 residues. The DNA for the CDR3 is TGCGCCAGCAGCCAAGCCGAAGGGTTGGCTAACTATGGCTACACCTTC. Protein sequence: CASSQAEGLANYGYTF.

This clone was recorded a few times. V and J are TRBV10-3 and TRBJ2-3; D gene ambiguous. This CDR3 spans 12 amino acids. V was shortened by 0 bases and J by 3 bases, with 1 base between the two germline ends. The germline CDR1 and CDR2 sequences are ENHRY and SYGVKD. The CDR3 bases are TGTGCCATCAGTGAGTCTACAGATACGCAGTATTTT. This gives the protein CAISESTDTQYF.

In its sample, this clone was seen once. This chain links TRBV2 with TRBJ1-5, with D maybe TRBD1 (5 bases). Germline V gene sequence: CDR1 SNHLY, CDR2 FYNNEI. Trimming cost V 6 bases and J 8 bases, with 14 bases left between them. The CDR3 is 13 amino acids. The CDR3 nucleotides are TGTGCCAGCAGCGGGACCCGCGGAGAGCCCCAGCATTTT. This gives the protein CASSGTRGEPQHF.

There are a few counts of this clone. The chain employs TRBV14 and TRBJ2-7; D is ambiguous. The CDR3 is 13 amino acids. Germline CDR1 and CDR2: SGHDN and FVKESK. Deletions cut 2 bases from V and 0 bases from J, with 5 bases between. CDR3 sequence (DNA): TGTGCCAGCAGCCAATACAGCTCCTACGAGCAGTACTTC. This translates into CASSQYSSYEQYF. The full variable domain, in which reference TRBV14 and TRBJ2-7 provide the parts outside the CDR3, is EAGVTQFPSHSVIEKGQTVTLRCDPISGHDNLYWYRRVMGKEIKFLLHFVKESKQDESGMPNNRFLAERTGGTYSTLKVQPAELEDSGVYFCASSQYSSYEQYFGPGTRLTVT.

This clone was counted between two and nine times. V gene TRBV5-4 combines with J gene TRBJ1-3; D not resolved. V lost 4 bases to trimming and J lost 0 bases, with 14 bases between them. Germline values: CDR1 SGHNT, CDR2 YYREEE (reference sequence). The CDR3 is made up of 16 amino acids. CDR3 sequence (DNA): TGTGCCAGCAGCCCCGTTGGGGATCGCTCTGGAAACACCATATATTTT. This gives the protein CASSPVGDRSGNTIYF.

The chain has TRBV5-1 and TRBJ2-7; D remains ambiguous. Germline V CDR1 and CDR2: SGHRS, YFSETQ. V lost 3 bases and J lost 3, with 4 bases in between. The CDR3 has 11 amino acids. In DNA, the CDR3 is TGCGCCAGCAGCTACAGCTACGAGCAGTACTTC. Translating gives CASSYSYEQYF.

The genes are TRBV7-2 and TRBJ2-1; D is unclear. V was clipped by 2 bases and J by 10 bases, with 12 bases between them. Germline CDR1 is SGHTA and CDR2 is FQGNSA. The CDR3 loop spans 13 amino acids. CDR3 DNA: TGTGCCAGCAGCTTAACGGTCGAAGGGGAGCAGTTCTTC. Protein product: CASSLTVEGEQFF.

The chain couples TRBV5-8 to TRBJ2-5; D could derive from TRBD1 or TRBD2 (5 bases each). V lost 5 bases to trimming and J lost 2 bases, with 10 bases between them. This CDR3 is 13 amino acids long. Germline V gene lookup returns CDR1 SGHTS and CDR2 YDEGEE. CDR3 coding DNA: TGTGCCAGCAGGGGACGGGGTCAAGAGACCCAGTACTTC. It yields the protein CASRGRGQETQYF.

The CDR3: CASINRQGADTGELFF. The CDR3 nucleotides read TGCGCCAGCATTAACAGACAGGGGGCTGACACCGGGGAGCTGTTTTTT. The gene calls are TRBV23-1 and TRBJ2-2; 10 bases are a match to TRBD1. TRBV23-1 is designated an ORF whose function remains uncertain. V lost 7 bases, J lost 3 bases, and 8 bases stayed unmatched. This CDR3 has 16 residues.

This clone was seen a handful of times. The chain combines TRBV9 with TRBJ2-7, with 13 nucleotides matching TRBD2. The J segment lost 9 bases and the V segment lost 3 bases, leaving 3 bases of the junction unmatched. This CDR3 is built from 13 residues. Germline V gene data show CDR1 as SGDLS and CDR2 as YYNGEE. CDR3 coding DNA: TGTGCCAGCAGCGCGACTAGCGGGGGGCCGCAGTACTTC. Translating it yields CASSATSGGPQYF.

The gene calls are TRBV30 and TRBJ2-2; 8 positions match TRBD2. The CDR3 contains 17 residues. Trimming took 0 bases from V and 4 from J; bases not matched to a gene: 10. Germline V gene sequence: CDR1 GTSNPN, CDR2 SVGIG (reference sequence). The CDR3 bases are TGTGCCTGGAGTGTACCGCGCGAGCGGGGGCCCACCGGGGAGCTGTTTTTT. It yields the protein CAWSVPRERGPTGELFF.

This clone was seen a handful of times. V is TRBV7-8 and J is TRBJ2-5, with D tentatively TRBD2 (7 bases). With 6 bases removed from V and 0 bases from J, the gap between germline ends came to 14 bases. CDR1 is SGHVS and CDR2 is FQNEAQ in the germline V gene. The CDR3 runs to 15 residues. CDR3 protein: CASRGGGGYQETQYF. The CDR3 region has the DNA TGTGCCAGCAGAGGGGGGGGTGGATACCAAGAGACCCAGTACTTC.

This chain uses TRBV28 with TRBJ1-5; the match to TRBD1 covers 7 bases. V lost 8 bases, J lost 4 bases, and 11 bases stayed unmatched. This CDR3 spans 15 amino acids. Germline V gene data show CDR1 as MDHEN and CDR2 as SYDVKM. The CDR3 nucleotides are TGTGCCAGCTCGGATCGGACAGGACTGAATCAGCCCCAGCATTTT. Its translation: CASSDRTGLNQPQHF.

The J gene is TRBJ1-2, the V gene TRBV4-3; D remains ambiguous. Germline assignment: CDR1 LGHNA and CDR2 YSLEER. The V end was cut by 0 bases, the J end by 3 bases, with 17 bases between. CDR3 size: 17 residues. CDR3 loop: CASSQDLFRVNDYGYTF. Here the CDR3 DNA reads TGCGCCAGCAGCCAAGATTTGTTCCGGGTGAACGACTATGGCTACACCTTC.

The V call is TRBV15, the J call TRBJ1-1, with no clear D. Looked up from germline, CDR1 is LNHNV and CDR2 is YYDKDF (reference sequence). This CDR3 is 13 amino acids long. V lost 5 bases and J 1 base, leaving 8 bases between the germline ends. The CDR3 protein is CATSVGRNTEAFF. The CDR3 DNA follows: TGTGCCACCAGCGTCGGGCGGAACACTGAAGCTTTCTTT.

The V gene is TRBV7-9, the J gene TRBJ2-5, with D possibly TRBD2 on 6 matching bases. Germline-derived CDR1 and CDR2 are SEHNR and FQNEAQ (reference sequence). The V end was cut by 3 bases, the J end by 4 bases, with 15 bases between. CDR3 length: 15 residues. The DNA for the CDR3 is TGTGCCAGCAGCTTCTACGACGGAGGGTTAGAGACCCAGTACTTC. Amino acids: CASSFYDGGLETQYF.

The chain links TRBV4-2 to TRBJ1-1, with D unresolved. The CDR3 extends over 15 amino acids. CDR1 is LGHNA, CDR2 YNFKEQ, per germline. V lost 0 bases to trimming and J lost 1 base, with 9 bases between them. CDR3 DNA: TGTGCCAGCAGCCAAGAACTCAACGGGAACACTGAAGCTTTCTTT. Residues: CASSQELNGNTEAFF.

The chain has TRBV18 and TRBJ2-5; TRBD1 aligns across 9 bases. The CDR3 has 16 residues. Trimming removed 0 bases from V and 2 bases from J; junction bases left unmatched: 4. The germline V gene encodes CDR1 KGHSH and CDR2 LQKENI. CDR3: CASSPPTGGSQETQYF. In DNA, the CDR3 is TGTGCCAGCTCACCACCGACAGGGGGTTCTCAAGAGACCCAGTACTTC.

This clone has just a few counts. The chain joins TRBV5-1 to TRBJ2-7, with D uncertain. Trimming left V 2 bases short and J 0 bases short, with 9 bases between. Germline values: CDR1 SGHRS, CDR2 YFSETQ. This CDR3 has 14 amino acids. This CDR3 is CASSFLTDSYEQYF. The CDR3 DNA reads TGCGCCAGCAGCTTCTTGACTGACTCCTACGAGCAGTACTTC.

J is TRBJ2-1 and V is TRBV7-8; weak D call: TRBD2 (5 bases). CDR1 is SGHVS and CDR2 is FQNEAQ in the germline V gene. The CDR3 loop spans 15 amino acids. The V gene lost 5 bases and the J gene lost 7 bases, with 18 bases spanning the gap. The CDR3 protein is CASSPTRTLRNEQFF. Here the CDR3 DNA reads TGTGCCAGCAGCCCTACTAGGACGTTGAGGAATGAGCAGTTCTTC.

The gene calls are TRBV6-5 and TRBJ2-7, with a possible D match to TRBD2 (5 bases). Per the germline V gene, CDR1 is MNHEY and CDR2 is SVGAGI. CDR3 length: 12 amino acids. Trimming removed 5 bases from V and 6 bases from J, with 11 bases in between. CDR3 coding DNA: TGTGCCAGCAGTAGATACAGCGGCGAGCAGTACTTC. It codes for CASSRYSGEQYF.

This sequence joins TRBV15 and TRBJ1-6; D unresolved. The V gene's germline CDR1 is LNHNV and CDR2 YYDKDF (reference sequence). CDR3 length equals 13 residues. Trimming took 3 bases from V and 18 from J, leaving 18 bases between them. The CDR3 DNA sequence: TGTGCCACCAGCAGCCACGTTCGCGCATACCGCCACTTT. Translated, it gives CATSSHVRAYRHF.

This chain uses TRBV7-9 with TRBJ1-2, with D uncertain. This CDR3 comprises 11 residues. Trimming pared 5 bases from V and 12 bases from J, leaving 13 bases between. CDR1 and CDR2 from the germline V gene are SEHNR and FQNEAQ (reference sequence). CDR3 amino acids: CASSPDRGHTF. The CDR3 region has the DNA TGTGCCAGCAGCCCGGACCGCGGTCACACCTTC.